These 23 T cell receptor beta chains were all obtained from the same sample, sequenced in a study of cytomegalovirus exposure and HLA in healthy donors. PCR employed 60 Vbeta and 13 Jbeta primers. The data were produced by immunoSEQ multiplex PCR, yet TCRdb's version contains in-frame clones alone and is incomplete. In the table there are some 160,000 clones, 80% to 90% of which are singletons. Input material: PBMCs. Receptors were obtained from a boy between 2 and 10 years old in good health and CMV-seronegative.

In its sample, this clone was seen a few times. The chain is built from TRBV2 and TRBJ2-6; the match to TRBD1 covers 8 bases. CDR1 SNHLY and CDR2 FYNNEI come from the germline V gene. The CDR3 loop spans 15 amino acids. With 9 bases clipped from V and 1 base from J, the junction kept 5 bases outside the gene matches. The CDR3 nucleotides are TGTGCCAGTGGACAGGGCGCGTCTGGGGCCAACGTCCTGACTTTC. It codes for CASGQGASGANVLTF.

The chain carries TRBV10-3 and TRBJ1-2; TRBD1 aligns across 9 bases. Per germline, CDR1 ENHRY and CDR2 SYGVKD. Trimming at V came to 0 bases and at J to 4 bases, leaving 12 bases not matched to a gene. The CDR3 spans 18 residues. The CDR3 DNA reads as TGTGCCATCAGTGAGTCGGGGGACAGGGCCTTTCTGGGCTATGGCTACACCTTC. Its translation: CAISESGDRAFLGYGYTF.

The CDR3 nucleotides read TGTGCCAGCAGCTTATCGACGGCCTTGAGAGGGACTGAAGCTTTCTTT. Its protein product is CASSLSTALRGTEAFF. The V call is TRBV7-6, the J call TRBJ1-1; unclear D gene. The CDR3 covers 16 residues. V was clipped by 2 bases and J by 5 bases, with 18 bases between them. Germline CDR1 and CDR2: SGHVS and FNYEAQ. Drawing the rest from reference TRBV7-6 and TRBJ1-1, the complete variable domain is GAGVSQSPRYKVTKRGQDVALRCDPISGHVSLYWYRQALGQGPEFLTYFNYEAQQDKSGLPNDRFSAERPEGSISTLTIQRTEQRDSAMYRCASSLSTALRGTEAFFGQGTRLTVV.

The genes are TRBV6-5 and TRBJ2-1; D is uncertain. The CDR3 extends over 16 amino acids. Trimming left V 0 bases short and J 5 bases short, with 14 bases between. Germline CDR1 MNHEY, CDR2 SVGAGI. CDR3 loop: CASSYSLLAGDNEQFF. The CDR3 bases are TGTGCCAGCAGTTACTCGCTATTAGCCGGTGACAATGAGCAGTTCTTC.

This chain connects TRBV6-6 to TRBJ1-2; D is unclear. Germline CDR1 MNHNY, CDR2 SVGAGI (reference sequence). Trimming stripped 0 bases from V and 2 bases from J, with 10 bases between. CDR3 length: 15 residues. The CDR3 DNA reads TGTGCCAGCAGTTACTCCCATTCAATCAACTATGGCTACACCTTC. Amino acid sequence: CASSYSHSINYGYTF.

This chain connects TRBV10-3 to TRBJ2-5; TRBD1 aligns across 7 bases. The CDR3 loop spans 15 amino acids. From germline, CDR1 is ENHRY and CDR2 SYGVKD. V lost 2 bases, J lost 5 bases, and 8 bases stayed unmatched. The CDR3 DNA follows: TGTGCCATCAGTGAGGGAACAGGGGTATGGGAGACCCAGTACTTC. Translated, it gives CAISEGTGVWETQYF.

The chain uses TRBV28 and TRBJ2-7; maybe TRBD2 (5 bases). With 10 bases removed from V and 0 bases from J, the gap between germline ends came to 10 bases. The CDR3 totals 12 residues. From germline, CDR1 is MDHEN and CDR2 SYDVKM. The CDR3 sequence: CAILSGSYEQYF. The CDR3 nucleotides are TGTGCCATATTAAGCGGCTCCTACGAGCAGTACTTC.

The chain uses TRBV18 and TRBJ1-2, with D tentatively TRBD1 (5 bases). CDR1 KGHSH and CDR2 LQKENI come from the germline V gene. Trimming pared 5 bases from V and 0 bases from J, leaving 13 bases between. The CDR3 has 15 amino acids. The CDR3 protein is CASSVSGAPNYGYTF. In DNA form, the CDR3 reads TGTGCCAGCTCAGTCTCTGGGGCGCCTAACTATGGCTACACCTTC.

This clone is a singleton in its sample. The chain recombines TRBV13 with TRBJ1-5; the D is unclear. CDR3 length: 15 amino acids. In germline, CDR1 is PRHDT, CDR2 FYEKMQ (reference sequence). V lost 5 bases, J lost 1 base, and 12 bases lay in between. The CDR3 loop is CASSPSGGSNQPQHF. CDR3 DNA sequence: TGTGCCAGCAGCCCTTCCGGAGGAAGCAATCAGCCCCAGCATTTT.

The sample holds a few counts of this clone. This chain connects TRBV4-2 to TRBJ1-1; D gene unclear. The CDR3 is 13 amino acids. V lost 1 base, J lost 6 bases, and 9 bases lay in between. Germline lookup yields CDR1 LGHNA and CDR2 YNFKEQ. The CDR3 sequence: CASSQGGRAEAFF. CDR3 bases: TGTGCCAGCAGCCAAGGAGGCCGGGCTGAAGCTTTCTTT.

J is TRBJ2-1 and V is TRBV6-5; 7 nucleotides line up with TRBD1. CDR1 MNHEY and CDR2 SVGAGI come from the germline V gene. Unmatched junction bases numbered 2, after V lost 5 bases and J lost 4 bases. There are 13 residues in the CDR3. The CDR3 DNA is TGTGCCAGCAGTAGGGGACAGTACAATGAGCAGTTCTTC. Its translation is CASSRGQYNEQFF.

The CDR3 protein is CASSPGEKLFF. The CDR3 DNA follows: TGTGCCAGCAGCCCAGGTGAAAAACTGTTTTTT. This chain uses TRBV11-2 with TRBJ1-4; no definite D call. V gave up 5 bases and J gave up 7 bases, with 5 bases separating them. CDR3 length equals 11 residues. Germline V CDR1 and CDR2: SGHAT, FQNNGV.

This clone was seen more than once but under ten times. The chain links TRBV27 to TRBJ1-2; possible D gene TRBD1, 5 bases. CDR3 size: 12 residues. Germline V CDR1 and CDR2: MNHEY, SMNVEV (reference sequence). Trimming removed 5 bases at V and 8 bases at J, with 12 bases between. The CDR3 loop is CASSDWGRGYTF. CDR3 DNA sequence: TGTGCCAGCAGTGATTGGGGCCGCGGCTACACCTTC.

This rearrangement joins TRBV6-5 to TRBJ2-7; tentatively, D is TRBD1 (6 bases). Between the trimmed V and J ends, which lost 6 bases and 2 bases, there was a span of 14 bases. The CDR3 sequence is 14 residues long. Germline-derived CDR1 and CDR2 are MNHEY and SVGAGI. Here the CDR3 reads CASRLTGPTYEQYF. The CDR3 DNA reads TGTGCCAGCAGATTGACAGGACCAACCTACGAGCAGTACTTC.

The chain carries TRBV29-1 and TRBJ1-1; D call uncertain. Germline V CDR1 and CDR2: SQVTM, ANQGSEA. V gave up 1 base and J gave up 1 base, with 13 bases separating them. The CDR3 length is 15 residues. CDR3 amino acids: CSVEAEGGSNTEAFF. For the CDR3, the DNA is TGCAGCGTTGAAGCCGAGGGAGGATCGAACACTGAAGCTTTCTTT.

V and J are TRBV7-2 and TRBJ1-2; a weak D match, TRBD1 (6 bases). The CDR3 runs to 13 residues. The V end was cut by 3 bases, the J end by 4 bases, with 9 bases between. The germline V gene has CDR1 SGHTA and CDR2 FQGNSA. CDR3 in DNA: TGTGCCAGCAGCTTTAAGACAGGCTATGGCTACACCTTC. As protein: CASSFKTGYGYTF.

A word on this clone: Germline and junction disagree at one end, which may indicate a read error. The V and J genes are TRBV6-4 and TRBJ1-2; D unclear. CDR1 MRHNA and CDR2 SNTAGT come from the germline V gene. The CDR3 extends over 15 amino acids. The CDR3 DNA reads TGTGCCAGCAGTGACGGGAGACAACCCACCTTTCCGAATTACTTC. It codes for CASSDGRQPTFPNYF.

The CDR3 DNA reads as TGTGCCAGCAGTGAAACGGAGGGTAGCCACTACGAGCAGTACTTC. This gives the protein CASSETEGSHYEQYF. The V and J genes are TRBV2 and TRBJ2-7; D is possibly TRBD2 (6 bases). CDR1 is SNHLY, CDR2 FYNNEI, per germline. The CDR3 extends over 15 amino acids. The germline V and J ends were trimmed by 2 bases and 3 bases, with 14 bases remaining between them.

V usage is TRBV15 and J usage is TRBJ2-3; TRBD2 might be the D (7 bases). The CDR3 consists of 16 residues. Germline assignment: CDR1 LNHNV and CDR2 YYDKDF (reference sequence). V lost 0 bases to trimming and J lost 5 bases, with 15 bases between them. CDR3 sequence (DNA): TGTGCCACCAGCAGAGATGGGGCGGGGGCCGGAGATACGCAGTATTTT. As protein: CATSRDGAGAGDTQYF.

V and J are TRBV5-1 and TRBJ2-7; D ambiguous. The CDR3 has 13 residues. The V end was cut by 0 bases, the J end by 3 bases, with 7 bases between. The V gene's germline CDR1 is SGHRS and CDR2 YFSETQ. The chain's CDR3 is CASSLAEFYEQYF. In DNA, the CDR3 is TGCGCCAGCAGCTTGGCCGAGTTCTACGAGCAGTACTTC.

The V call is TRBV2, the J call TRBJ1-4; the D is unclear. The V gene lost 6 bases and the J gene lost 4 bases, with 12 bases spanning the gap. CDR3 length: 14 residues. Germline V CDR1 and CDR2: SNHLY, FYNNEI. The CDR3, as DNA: TGTGCCAGCAGGCCCGGGAATAGTAATGAAAAACTGTTTTTT. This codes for CASRPGNSNEKLFF.

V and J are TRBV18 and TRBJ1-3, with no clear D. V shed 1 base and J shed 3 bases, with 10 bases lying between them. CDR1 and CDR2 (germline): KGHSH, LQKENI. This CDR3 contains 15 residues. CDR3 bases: TGTGCCAGCTCACCACAGGCAGGAAATGGAAACACCATATATTTT. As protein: CASSPQAGNGNTIYF.

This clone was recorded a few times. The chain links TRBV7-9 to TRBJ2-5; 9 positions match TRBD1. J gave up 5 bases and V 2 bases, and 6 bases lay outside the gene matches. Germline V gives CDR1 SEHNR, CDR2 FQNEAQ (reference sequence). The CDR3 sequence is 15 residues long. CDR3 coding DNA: TGTGCCAGCAGCTTAACACAGGGGGCCGGGGAGACCCAGTACTTC. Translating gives CASSLTQGAGETQYF.